The T cell receptor beta chain under discussion was sequenced for a study of cytomegalovirus exposure and HLA in healthy donors. Points from the study as a whole: Indistinguishable V segments such as TRBV6-2 and TRBV6-3 were excluded. A later analysis found TCR association rates differed by HLA locus, highest for DRB1 and lowest for HLA-C.

About this clone: The antigen is undetermined.

CDR3 length: 14 residues. The V end lost 0 bases, the J end lost 6 bases, and 8 bases lay between the germline ends. The germline gives CDR1 LNHDA, CDR2 SQIVND (reference sequence). PCR amplification relied on 60 Vbeta primers (plus 13 Jbeta primers). Sequencing used immunoSEQ multiplex PCR; TCRdb keeps in-frame clones, though not all of them. The data contain around 200,000 clones, approximately 82% of them singletons. The chain has TRBV19 and TRBJ2-2; D is possibly TRBD1 (6 bases). The sequence derives from a woman in her forties in good health and CMV-seronegative. The source material was PBMCs. CDR3: CASSIDRGSGELFF. The CDR3 DNA reads as TGTGCCAGTAGTATAGACAGGGGTTCCGGGGAGCTGTTTTTT.